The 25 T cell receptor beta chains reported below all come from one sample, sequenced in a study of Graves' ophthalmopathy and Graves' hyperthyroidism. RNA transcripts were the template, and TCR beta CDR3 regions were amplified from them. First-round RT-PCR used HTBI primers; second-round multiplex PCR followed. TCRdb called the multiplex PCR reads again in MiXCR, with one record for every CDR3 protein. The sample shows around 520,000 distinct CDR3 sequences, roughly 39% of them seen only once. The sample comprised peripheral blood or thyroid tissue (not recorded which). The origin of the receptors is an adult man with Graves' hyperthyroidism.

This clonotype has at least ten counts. CDR3 in amino acids: CASCWSVNTGELFF. The DNA of the CDR3 is TGTGCCAGCTGCTGGTCAGTTAACACCGGGGAGCTGTTTTTT. The chain joins TRBV2 to TRBJ2-2; D gene uncertain. This CDR3 has 14 residues. Per the germline V gene, CDR1 is SNHLY and CDR2 is FYNNEI. Trimming stripped 8 bases from V and 2 bases from J, with 12 bases between.

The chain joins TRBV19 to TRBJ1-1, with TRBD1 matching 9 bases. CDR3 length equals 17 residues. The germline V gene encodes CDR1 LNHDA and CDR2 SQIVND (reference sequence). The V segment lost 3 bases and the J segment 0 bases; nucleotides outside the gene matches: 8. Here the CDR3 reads CASSIGRDRVVNTEAFF. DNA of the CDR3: TGTGCCAGTAGTATCGGGAGGGACAGGGTTGTGAACACTGAAGCTTTCTTT.

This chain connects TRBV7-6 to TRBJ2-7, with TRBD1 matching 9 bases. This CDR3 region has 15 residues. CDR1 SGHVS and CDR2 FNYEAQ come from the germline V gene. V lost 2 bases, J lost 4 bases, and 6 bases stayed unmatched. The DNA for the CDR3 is TGTGCCAGCAGCTTAACGGCACAGGGGGCGTACGAGCAGTACTTC. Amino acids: CASSLTAQGAYEQYF.

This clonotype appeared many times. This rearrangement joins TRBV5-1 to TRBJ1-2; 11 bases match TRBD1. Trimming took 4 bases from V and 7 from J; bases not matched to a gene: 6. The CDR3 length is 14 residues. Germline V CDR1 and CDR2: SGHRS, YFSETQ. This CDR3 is CASSLDRGQRGYTF. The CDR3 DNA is TGCGCCAGCAGCCTGGACAGGGGGCAACGTGGCTACACCTTC.

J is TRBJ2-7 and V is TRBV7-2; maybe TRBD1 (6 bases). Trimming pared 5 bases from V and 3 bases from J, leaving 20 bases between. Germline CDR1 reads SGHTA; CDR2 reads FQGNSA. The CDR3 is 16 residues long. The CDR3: CASSRPELTGYYEQYF. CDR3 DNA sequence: TGTGCCAGCAGCAGGCCTGAATTAACAGGGTACTACGAGCAGTACTTC.

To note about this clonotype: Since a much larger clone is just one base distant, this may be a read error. CDR3 DNA sequence: TGTGCCAGCAGTCAACCCTGGACGAGAACAAGGGATGCCTACGAGCGGTACTTC. As protein: CASSQPWTRTRDAYERYF. The genes are TRBV5-7 and TRBJ2-7; D call uncertain. TRBV5-7 is an ORF, and what it does is uncertain. This CDR3 is built from 18 residues.

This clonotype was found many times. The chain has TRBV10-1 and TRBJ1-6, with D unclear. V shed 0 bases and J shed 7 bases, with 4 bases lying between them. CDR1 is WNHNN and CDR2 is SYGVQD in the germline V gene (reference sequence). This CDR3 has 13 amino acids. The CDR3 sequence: CASSESRNSPLHF. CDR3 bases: TGCGCCAGCAGTGAGTCGCGAAATTCACCCCTCCACTTT.

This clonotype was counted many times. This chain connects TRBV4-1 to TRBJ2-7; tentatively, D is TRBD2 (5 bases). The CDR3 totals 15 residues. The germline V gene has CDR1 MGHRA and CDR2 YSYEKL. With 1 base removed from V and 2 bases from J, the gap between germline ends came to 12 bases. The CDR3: CASSQGPSWAYEQYF. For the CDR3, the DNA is TGCGCCAGCAGCCAAGGCCCTAGCTGGGCCTACGAGCAGTACTTC.

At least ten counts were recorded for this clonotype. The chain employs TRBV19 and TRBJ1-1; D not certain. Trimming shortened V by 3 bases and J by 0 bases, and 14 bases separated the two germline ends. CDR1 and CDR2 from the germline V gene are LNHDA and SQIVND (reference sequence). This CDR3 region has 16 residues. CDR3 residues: CASSIGGKTLNTEAFF. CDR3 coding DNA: TGTGCCAGTAGTATTGGAGGTAAAACCTTGAACACTGAAGCTTTCTTT.

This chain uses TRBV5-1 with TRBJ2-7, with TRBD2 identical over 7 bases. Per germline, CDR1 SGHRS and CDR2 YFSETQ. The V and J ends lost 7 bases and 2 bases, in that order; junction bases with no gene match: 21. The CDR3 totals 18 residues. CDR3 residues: CASRGPLTSVLVPYEQYF. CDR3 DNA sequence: TGCGCCAGCCGCGGCCCGCTAACTAGCGTTCTGGTTCCCTACGAGCAGTACTTC. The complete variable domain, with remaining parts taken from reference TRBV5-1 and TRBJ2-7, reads KAGVTQTPRYLIKTRGQQVTLSCSPISGHRSVSWYQQTPGQGLQFLFEYFSETQRNKGNFPGRFSGRQFSNSRSEMNVSTLELGDSALYLCASRGPLTSVLVPYEQYFGPGTRLTVT.

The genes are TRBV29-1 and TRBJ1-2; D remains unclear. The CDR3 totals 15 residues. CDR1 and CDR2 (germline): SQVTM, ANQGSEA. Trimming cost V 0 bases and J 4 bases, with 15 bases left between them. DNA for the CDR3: TGCAGCGTTGAAGACCGCAGGTCGGGTCTCTATGGCTACACCTTC. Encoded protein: CSVEDRRSGLYGYTF.

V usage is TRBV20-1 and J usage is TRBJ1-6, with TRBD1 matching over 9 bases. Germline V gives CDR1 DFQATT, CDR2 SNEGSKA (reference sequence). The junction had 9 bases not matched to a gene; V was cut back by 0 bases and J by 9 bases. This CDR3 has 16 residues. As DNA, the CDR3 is TGCAGTGCTAGAGATGTGGAAGGACAGGGGACTTCACCCCTCCACTTT. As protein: CSARDVEGQGTSPLHF.

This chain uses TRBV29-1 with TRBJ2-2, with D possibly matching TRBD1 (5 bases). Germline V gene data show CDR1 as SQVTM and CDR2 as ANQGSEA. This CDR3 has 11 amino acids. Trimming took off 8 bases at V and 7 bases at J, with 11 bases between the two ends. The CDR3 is CSLGAVGELFF. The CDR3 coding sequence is TGCAGCTTAGGGGCCGTCGGGGAGCTGTTTTTT.

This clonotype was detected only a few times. Here the CDR3 DNA reads TGTGCCACCAGCAGAGGGGGGGCTGGGGCCAACGTCCTGACTTTC. This gives the protein CATSRGGAGANVLTF. The gene calls are TRBV15 and TRBJ2-6, with a weak D call TRBD2 (6 bases). CDR1 and CDR2 (germline): LNHNV, YYDKDF (reference sequence). This CDR3 comprises 15 residues. The germline V and J ends were trimmed by 1 base and 2 bases, with 6 bases remaining between them.

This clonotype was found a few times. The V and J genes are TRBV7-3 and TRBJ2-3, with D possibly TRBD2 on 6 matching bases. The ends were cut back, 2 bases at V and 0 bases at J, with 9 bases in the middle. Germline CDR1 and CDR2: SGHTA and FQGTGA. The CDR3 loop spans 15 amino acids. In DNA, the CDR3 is TGTGCCAGCAGCTTACTCGCGGGGAGCACAGATACGCAGTATTTT. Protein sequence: CASSLLAGSTDTQYF.

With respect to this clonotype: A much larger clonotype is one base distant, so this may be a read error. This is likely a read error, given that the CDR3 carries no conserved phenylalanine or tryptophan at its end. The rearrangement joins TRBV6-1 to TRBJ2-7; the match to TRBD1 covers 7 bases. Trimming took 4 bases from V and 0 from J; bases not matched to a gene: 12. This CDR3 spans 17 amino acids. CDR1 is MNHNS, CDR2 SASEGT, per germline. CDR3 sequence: CASSAIPRQGTSYEQYL. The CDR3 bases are TGTGCCAGCAGTGCGATCCCCCGACAGGGAACCTCCTACGAGCAGTACCTC.

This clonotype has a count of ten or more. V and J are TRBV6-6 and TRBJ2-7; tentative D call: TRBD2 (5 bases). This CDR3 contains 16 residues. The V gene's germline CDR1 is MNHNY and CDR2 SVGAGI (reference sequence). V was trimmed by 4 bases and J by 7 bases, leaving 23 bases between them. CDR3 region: CASSFLTTNAGSEQYF. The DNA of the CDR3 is TGTGCCAGCAGTTTTCTAACGACTAACGCAGGATCTGAGCAGTACTTC.

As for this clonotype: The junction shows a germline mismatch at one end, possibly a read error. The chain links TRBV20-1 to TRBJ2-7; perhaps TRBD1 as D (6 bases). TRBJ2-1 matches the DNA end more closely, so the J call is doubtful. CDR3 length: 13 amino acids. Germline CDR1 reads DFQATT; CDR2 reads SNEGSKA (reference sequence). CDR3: CSARGGPTYEQFF. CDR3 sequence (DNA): TGCAGTGCGAGAGGGGGTCCCACATATGAGCAGTTCTTC.

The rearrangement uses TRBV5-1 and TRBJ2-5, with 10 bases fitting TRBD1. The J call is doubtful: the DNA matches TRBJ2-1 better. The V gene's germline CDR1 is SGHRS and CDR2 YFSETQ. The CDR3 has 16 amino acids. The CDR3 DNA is TGCGCCAGCAGCCCGAACCGGGACAGGGGTATCGATGAGCAGTTCTTC. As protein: CASSPNRDRGIDEQFF.

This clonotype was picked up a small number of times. This chain's CDR3 is CASSNYRAVSNQPQHF. CDR3 DNA: TGTGCCAGCAGTAACTACAGGGCCGTTAGCAATCAGCCCCAGCATTTT. The V and J genes are TRBV7-8 and TRBJ1-5; D is possibly TRBD1 (6 bases). Germline values: CDR1 SGHVS, CDR2 FQNEAQ. The CDR3 length is 16 residues. Trimming took 6 bases from V and 0 from J, leaving 15 bases between them.

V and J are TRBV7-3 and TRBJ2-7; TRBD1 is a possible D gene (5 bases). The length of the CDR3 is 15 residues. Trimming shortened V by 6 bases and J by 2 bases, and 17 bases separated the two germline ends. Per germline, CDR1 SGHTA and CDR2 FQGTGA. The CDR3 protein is CASSSQGAVTYEQYF. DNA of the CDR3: TGTGCCAGCAGTTCCCAAGGGGCCGTTACCTACGAGCAGTACTTC.

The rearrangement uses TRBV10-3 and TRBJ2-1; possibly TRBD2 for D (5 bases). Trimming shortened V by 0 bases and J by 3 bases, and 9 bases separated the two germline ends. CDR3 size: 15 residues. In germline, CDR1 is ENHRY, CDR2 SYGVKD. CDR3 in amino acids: CAISESSSFYNEQFF. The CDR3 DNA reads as TGTGCCATCAGTGAGTCTTCTAGCTTCTACAATGAGCAGTTCTTC.

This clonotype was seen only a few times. The CDR3 region is CASTTATNYGYTF. In DNA, the CDR3 is TGTGCCAGCACAACAGCAACTAACTATGGCTACACCTTC. The V and J genes are TRBV6-5 and TRBJ1-2; no firm D call. This CDR3 comprises 13 residues. Trimming stripped 7 bases from V and 0 bases from J, with 9 bases between. Germline V gene data show CDR1 as MNHEY and CDR2 as SVGAGI.

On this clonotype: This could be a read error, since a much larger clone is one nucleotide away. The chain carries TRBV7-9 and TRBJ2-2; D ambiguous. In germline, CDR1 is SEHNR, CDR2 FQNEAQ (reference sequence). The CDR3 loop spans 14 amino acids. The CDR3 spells CASSLGSHLGELFF. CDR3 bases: TGTGCCAGCAGTTTAGGCAGCCACCTCGGGGAGCTGTTTTTT. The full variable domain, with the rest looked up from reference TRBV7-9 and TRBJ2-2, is DTGVSQNPRHKITKRGQNVTFRCDPISEHNRLYWYRQTLGQGPEFLTYFQNEAQLEKSRLLSDRFSAERPKGSFSTLEIQRTEQGDSAMYLCASSLGSHLGELFFGEGSRLTVL.

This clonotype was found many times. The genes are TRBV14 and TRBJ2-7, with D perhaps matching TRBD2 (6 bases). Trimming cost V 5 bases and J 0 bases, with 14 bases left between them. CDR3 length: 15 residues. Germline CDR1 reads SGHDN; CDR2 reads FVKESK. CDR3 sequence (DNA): TGTGCCAGCAGCGTTGGGGAGGAAAGCTCCTACGAGCAGTACTTC. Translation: CASSVGEESSYEQYF. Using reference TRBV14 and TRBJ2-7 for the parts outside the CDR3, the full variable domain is EAGVTQFPSHSVIEKGQTVTLRCDPISGHDNLYWYRRVMGKEIKFLLHFVKESKQDESGMPNNRFLAERTGGTYSTLKVQPAELEDSGVYFCASSVGEESSYEQYFGPGTRLTVT.